What follows is one T cell receptor (beta chain) and its context. This record comes from a study of blood T cell repertoires in COVID-19. Study details: Samples representing acute and convalescent COVID-19 were sourced from the United States, Italy and Spain.

Data came from immunoSEQ multiplex PCR; TCRdb stores just in-frame clones and leaves some out. The sample holds 150,000 to 200,000 clones, around 80% seen once. This sequence originates from a man aged 55 to 70 with acute or convalescent COVID-19. The sequencing sample was made of peripheral blood.

In DNA, the CDR3 is TGTGCCAGCAGTTTGGGACAGGGATACACTGAAGCTTTCTTT. It specifies CASSLGQGYTEAFF. The chain has TRBV6-2 or TRBV6-3 and TRBJ1-1; 9 nucleotides agree with TRBD1. The CDR3 has 14 amino acids. Germline V lookup: CDR1 MNHEY, CDR2 SVGEGT. V lost 4 bases, J lost 3 bases, and 3 bases stayed unmatched.